These 6 T cell receptor beta chains came from one sample sequenced in a study of T cells in localized non-small cell lung cancer (dated by TCRdb to the early 2020s). The method was the immunoSEQ multiplex PCR assay. Here the immuneACCESS table is served through TCRdb, limited to in-frame sequences with V and J called. Missing clones are a known gap in these copies; in checked studies unresolved V genes cover under half, and the rest lacks a known reason. The sample table contains tens of thousands of clones; only one count was recorded for 92% of them. Of the sample, approximately 2% falls within the top ten clones. The source was peripheral blood, collected before any cancer treatment. The receptors shown here come from a female donor of 60 years or more with stage I lung adenocarcinoma.

The chain is built from TRBV4-2 and TRBJ2-7; D is undetermined. Deletions cut 5 bases from V and 3 bases from J, with 17 bases between. The length of the CDR3 is 15 residues. Looked up from germline, CDR1 is LGHNA and CDR2 is YNFKEQ. In nucleotides, the CDR3 is TGTGCCAGCAGCTCCGAGCCGAATTTGGGCTACGAGCAGTACTTC. It specifies CASSSEPNLGYEQYF.

This chain uses TRBV11-2 with TRBJ2-3; D unresolved. Per germline, CDR1 SGHAT and CDR2 FQNNGV. Trimming removed 10 bases at V and 0 bases at J, with 8 bases between. The CDR3 totals 12 residues. For the CDR3, the DNA is TGTGCCACTAAGGCCAGCACAGATACGCAGTATTTT. Protein product: CATKASTDTQYF.

This chain joins TRBV7-8 and TRBJ2-3, with D uncertain. The CDR3 has 14 residues. Germline V gene data show CDR1 as SGHVS and CDR2 as FQNEAQ. Trimming stripped 1 base from V and 4 bases from J, with 9 bases between. CDR3 loop: CASSLVYPADTQYF. The CDR3 nucleotides read TGTGCCAGCAGCTTAGTATACCCTGCAGATACGCAGTATTTT.

The chain recombines TRBV15 with TRBJ1-2; 10 bases align to TRBD1. The CDR3 loop spans 16 amino acids. J lost 7 bases, V lost 2 bases, and 10 bases had no gene match. From germline, CDR1 is LNHNV and CDR2 YYDKDF (reference sequence). Written as DNA, the CDR3 is TGTGCCACCAGCAGACAACCGGGACAGGGGACCCCTGGCTACACCTTC. It translates to CATSRQPGQGTPGYTF.

This clone was seen just once. The V and J genes are TRBV10-3 and TRBJ2-3; D remains unclear. The germline V and J ends were trimmed by 0 bases and 3 bases, with 13 bases remaining between them. Germline-derived CDR1 and CDR2 are ENHRY and SYGVKD. The CDR3 covers 16 residues. The DNA of the CDR3 is TGTGCCATCAGTGAGTCTCGGCAGATGGGTACAGATACGCAGTATTTT. Translated: CAISESRQMGTDTQYF.

This clone was observed a handful of times. V usage is TRBV2 and J usage is TRBJ1-4; D is ambiguous. The ends were cut back, 6 bases at V and 9 bases at J, with 14 bases in the middle. CDR3 length: 13 amino acids. Germline CDR1 and CDR2: SNHLY and FYNNEI. The CDR3 spells CASRGFGQQKLFF. CDR3 DNA sequence: TGTGCCAGCAGGGGGTTTGGCCAGCAAAAACTGTTTTTT.